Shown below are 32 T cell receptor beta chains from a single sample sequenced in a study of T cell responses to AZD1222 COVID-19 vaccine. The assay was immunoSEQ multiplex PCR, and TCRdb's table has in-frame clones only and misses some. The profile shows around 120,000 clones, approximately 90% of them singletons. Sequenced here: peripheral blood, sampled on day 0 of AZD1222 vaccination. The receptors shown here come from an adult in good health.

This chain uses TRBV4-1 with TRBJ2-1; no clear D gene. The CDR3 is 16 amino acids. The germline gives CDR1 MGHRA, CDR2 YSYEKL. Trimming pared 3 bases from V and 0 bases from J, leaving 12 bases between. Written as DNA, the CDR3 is TGCGCCAGCAGCCAGGTGAATATGGTCTCCTACAATGAGCAGTTCTTC. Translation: CASSQVNMVSYNEQFF.

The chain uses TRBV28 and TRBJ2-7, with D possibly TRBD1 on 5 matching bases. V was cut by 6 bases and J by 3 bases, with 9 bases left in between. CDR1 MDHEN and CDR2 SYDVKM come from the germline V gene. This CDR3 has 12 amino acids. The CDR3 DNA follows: TGTGCCAGCAGCCTCCAGGGCTACGAGCAGTACTTC. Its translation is CASSLQGYEQYF. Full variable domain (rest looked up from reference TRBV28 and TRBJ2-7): DVKVTQSSRYLVKRTGEKVFLECVQDMDHENMFWYRQDPGLGLRLIYFSYDVKMKEKGDIPEGYSVSREKKERFSLILESASTNQTSMYLCASSLQGYEQYFGPGTRLTVT.

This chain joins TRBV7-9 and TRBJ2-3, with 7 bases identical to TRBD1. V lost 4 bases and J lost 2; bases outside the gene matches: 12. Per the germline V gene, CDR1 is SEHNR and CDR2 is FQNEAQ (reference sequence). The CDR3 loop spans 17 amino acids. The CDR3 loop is CASSSPPGQRYTDTQYF. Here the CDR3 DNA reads TGTGCCAGCAGCTCCCCCCCGGGACAGAGATACACAGATACGCAGTATTTT.

The CDR3 DNA reads TGTGCCAGCAGTTTAAACAGGGGCGGACAGGGCACCTACGAGCAGTACTTC. Translation gives CASSLNRGGQGTYEQYF. The chain is built from TRBV27 and TRBJ2-7; 8 bases agree with TRBD1. Germline V gives CDR1 MNHEY, CDR2 SMNVEV (reference sequence). Unmatched junction bases numbered 11, after V lost 2 bases and J lost 2 bases. The CDR3 has 17 amino acids.

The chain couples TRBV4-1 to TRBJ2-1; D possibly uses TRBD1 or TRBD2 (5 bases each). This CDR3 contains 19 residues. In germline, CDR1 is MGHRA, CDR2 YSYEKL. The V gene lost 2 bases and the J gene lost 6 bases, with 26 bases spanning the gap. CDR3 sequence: CASSQFFVGTGWGGNEQFF. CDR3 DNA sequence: TGCGCCAGCAGCCAATTTTTCGTAGGGACGGGGTGGGGCGGCAATGAGCAGTTCTTC.

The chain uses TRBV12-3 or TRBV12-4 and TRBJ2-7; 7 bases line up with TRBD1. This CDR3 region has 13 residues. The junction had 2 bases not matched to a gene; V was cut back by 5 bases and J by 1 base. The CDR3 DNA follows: TGTGCCAGCAGTCCGGGACAGTCCTACGAGCAGTACTTC. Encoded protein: CASSPGQSYEQYF.

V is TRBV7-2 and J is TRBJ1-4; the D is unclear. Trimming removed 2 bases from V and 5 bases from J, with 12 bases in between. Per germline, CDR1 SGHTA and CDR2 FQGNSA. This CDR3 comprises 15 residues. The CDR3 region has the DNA TGTGCCAGCAGCTTACGGGGTCCTCTCAATGAAAAACTGTTTTTT. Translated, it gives CASSLRGPLNEKLFF.

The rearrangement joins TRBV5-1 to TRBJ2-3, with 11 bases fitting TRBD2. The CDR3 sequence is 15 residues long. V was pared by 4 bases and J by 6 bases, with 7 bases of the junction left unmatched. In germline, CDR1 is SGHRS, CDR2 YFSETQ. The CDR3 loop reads CASSVSGRASDTQYF. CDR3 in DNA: TGCGCCAGCAGCGTTAGCGGGAGGGCGTCGGATACGCAGTATTTT.

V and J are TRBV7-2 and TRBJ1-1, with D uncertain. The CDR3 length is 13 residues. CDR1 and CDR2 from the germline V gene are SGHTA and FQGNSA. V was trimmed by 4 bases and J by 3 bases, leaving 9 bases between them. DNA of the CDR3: TGTGCCAGCAGCTCCCAGTGGGACACTGAAGCTTTCTTT. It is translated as CASSSQWDTEAFF.

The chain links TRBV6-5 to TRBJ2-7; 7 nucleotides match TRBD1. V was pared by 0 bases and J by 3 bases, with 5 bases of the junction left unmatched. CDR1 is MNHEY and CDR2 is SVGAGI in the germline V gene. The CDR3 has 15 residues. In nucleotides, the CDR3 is TGTGCCAGCAGTTACTCGATGGCAGGGGGCTACGAGCAGTACTTC. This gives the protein CASSYSMAGGYEQYF.

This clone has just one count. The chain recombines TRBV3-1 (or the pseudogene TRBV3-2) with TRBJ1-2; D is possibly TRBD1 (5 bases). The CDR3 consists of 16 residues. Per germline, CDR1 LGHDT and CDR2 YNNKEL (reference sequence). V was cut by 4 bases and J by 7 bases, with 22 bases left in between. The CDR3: CASSRGGSYPLSGYTF. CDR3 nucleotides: TGTGCCAGCAGCCGCGGGGGGTCCTATCCCCTCTCTGGCTACACCTTC.

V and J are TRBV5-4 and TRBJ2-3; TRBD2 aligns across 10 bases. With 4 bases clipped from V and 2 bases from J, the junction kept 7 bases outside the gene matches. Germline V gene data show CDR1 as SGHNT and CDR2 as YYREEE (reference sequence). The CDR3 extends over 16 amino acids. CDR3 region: CASSPRTSGNTDTQYF. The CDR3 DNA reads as TGTGCCAGCAGCCCGCGGACTAGCGGTAACACAGATACGCAGTATTTT.

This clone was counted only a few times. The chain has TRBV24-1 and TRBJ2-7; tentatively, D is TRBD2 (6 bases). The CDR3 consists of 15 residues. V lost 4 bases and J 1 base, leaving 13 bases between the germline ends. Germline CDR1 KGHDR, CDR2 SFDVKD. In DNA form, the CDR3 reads TGTGCCACCAGTGACACCCGACTAGGGTCCTACGAGCAGTACTTC. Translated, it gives CATSDTRLGSYEQYF.

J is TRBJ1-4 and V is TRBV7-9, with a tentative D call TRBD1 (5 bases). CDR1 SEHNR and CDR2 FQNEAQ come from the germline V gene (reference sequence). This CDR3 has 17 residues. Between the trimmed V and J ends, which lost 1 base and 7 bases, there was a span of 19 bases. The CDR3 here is CASSLGGVTAEGEKLFF. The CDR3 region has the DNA TGTGCCAGCAGCTTAGGAGGGGTGACCGCCGAGGGTGAAAAACTGTTTTTT.

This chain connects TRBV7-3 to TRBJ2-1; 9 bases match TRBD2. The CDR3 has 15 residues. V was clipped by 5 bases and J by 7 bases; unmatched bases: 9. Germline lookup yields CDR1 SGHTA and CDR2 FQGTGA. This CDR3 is CASSTGLAPLNEQFF. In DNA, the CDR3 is TGTGCCAGCAGCACGGGACTAGCTCCCTTAAATGAGCAGTTCTTC. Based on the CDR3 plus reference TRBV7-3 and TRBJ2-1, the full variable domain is GAGVSQTPSNKVTEKGKYVELRCDPISGHTALYWYRQSLGQGPEFLIYFQGTGAADDSGLPNDRFFAVRPEGSVSTLKIQRTERGDSAVYLCASSTGLAPLNEQFFGPGTRLTVL.

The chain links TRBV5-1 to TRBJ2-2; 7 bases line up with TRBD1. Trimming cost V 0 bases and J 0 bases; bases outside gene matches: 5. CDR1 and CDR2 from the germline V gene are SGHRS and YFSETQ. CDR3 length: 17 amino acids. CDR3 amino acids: CASSLALQGTNTGELFF. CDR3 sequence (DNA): TGCGCCAGCAGCTTGGCCTTACAGGGGACGAACACCGGGGAGCTGTTTTTT.

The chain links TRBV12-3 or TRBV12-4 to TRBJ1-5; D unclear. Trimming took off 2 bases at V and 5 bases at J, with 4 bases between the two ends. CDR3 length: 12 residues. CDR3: CASSLYDQPQHF. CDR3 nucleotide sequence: TGTGCCAGCAGTTTATACGATCAGCCCCAGCATTTT.

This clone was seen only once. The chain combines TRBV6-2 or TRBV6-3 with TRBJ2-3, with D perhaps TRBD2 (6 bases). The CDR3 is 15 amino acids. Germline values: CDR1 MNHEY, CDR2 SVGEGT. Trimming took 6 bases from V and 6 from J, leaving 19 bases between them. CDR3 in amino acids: CASSRPGLSVDTQYF. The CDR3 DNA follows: TGTGCCAGCAGCCGCCCGGGACTCAGCGTGGATACGCAGTATTTT.

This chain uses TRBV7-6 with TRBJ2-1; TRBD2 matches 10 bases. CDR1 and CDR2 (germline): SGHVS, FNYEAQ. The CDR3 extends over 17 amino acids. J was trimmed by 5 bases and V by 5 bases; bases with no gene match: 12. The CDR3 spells CASSPPKAGGFHNEQFF. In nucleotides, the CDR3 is TGTGCCAGCAGCCCACCCAAAGCGGGAGGGTTTCACAATGAGCAGTTCTTC.

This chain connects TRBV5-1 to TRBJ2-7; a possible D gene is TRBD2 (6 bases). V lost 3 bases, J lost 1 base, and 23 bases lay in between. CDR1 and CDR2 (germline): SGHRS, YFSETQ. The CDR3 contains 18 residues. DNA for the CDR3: TGCGCCAGCAGCTCCACCGGGACGGGGGAAGGAGGTTCCTACGAGCAGTACTTC. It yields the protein CASSSTGTGEGGSYEQYF.

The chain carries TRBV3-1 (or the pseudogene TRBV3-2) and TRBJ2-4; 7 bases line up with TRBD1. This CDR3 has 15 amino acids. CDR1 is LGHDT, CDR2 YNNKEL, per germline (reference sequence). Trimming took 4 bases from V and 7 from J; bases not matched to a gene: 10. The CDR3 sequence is CASSLGARDSNIQYF. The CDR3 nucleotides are TGTGCCAGCAGCCTAGGGGCCCGGGACAGCAACATTCAGTACTTC.

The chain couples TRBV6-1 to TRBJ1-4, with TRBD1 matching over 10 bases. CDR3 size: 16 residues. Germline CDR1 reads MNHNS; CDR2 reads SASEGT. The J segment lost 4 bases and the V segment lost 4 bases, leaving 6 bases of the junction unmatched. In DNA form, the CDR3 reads TGTGCCAGCAGTGCGGGACAGGGGAACTATAATGAAAAACTGTTTTTT. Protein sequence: CASSAGQGNYNEKLFF.

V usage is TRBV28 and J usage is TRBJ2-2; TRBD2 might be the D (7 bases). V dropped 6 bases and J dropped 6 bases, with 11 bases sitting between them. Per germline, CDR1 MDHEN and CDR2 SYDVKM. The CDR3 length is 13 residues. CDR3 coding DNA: TGTGCCAGCAGAGGGGGGGCACCCGGGGAGCTGTTTTTT. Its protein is CASRGGAPGELFF. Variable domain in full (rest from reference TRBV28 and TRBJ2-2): DVKVTQSSRYLVKRTGEKVFLECVQDMDHENMFWYRQDPGLGLRLIYFSYDVKMKEKGDIPEGYSVSREKKERFSLILESASTNQTSMYLCASRGGAPGELFFGEGSRLTVL.

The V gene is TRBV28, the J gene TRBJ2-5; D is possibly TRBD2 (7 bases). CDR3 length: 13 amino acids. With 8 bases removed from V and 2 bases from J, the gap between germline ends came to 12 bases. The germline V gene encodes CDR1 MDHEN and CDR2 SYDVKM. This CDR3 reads CASQRGGQETQYF. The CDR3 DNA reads TGTGCCAGCCAGAGGGGGGGGCAAGAGACCCAGTACTTC. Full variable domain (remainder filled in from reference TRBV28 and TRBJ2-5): DVKVTQSSRYLVKRTGEKVFLECVQDMDHENMFWYRQDPGLGLRLIYFSYDVKMKEKGDIPEGYSVSREKKERFSLILESASTNQTSMYLCASQRGGQETQYFGPGTRLLVL.

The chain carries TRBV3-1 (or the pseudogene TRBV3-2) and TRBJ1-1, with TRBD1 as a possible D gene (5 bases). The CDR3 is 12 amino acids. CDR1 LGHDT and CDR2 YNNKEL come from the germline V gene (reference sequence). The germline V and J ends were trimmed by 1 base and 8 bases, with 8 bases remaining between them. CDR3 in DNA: TGTGCCAGCAGCCAAGGTTACAGGGAAGCTTTCTTT. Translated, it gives CASSQGYREAFF.

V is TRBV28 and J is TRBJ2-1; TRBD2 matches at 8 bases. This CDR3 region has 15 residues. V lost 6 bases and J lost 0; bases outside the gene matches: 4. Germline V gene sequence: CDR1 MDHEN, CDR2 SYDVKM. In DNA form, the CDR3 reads TGTGCCAGCAGACCGGGGGGGAGCTCCTACAATGAGCAGTTCTTC. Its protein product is CASRPGGSSYNEQFF.

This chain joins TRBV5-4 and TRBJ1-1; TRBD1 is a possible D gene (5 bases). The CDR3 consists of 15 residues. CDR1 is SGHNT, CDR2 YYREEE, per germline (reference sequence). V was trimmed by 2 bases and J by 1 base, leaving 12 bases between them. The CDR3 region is CASSLPHGANTEAFF. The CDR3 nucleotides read TGTGCCAGCAGCTTACCCCACGGGGCGAACACTGAAGCTTTCTTT.

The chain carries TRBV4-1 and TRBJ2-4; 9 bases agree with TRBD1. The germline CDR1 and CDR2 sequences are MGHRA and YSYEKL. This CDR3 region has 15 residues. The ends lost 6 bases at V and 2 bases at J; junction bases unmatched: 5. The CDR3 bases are TGCGCCAGCAGTATACAGGGGGCGACCAAAAACATTCAGTACTTC. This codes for CASSIQGATKNIQYF.

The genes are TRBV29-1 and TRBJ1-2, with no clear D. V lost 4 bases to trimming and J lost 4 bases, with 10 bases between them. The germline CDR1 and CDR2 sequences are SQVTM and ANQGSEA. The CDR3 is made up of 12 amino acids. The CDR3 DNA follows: TGCAGCGTTGCCTGGATAGGCTATGGCTACACCTTC. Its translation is CSVAWIGYGYTF.

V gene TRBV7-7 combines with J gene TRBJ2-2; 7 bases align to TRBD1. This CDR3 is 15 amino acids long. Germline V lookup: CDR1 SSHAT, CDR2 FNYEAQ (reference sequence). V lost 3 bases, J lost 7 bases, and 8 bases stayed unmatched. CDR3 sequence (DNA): TGTGCCAGCAGCTTGCGGCCAGGGGGATACGGGGAGCTGTTTTTT. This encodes CASSLRPGGYGELFF.

The CDR3 loop reads CASSEVDYSGPVGANVLTF. CDR3 in DNA: TGTGCCAGCAGTGAAGTAGATTACAGCGGCCCCGTCGGGGCCAACGTCCTGACTTTC. The rearrangement joins TRBV6-1 to TRBJ2-6, with D possibly being TRBD2 (5 bases). Trimming pared 1 base from V and 4 bases from J, leaving 20 bases between. This CDR3 region has 19 residues. The V gene's germline CDR1 is MNHNS and CDR2 SASEGT.

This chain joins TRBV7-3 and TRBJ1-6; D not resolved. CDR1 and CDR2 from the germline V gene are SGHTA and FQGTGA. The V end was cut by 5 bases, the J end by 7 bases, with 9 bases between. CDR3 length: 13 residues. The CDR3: CASSPDFNSPLHF. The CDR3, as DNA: TGTGCCAGCAGCCCTGACTTCAATTCACCCCTCCACTTT.